The 9 T cell receptor beta chains below all came from one sample that was sequenced in a study of OX40 agonist ivuxolimab in advanced cancers. Repertoires were generated with immunoSEQ multiplex PCR, while TCRdb's copy carries only in-frame clones and drops some. The data show 48,000 or so clones, more than 75% seen once. The material was CD4+ or CD8+ T cells sorted from blood, obtained in a trial of the OX40 agonist ivuxolimab. These receptors all stem from an adult with an advanced solid tumor such as melanoma, head and neck, liver or kidney cancer.

The chain combines TRBV7-3 with TRBJ1-3; D is uncertain. Trimming removed 1 base at V and 0 bases at J, with 1 base between. Germline V gene sequence: CDR1 SGHTA, CDR2 FQGTGA. This CDR3 spans 13 amino acids. CDR3 nucleotides: TGTGCCAGCAGCTTAAACTCTGGAAACACCATATATTTT. Its translation: CASSLNSGNTIYF.

The rearrangement uses TRBV5-1 and TRBJ1-1; no clear D gene. V lost 0 bases to trimming and J lost 7 bases, with 10 bases between them. The CDR3 is 13 amino acids. Germline CDR1 and CDR2: SGHRS and YFSETQ. CDR3 DNA: TGCGCCAGCAGCTTGGCCGAGGGCCTTGAAGCTTTCTTT. Its protein is CASSLAEGLEAFF.

This clone appeared once. The V and J genes are TRBV29-1 and TRBJ2-6; D is unresolved. The CDR3 length is 13 residues. Germline V gives CDR1 SQVTM, CDR2 ANQGSEA. Trimming pared 7 bases from V and 1 base from J, leaving 8 bases between. CDR3 loop: CSAADSGANVLTF. CDR3 in DNA: TGCAGCGCTGCAGATTCTGGGGCCAACGTCCTGACTTTC.

This rearrangement joins TRBV5-4 to TRBJ2-3, with TRBD2 identical over 10 bases. J gave up 7 bases and V 4 bases, and 15 bases lay outside the gene matches. CDR1 SGHNT and CDR2 YYREEE come from the germline V gene (reference sequence). The CDR3 has 17 amino acids. The CDR3 sequence is CASSPDFSGRTDNTQYF. As DNA, the CDR3 is TGTGCCAGCAGCCCGGACTTTAGCGGGAGGACCGATAATACGCAGTATTTT.

The rearrangement uses TRBV18 and TRBJ2-5, with TRBD2 as a possible D gene (6 bases). Trimming pared 6 bases from V and 2 bases from J, leaving 10 bases between. This CDR3 has 13 amino acids. The germline V gene encodes CDR1 KGHSH and CDR2 LQKENI. The CDR3: CASSQGLQETQYF. The CDR3 nucleotides read TGTGCCAGCTCCCAGGGACTGCAAGAGACCCAGTACTTC.

The chain carries TRBV5-5 and TRBJ1-3; unclear D gene. V gave up 0 bases and J gave up 0 bases, with 10 bases separating them. This CDR3 is 16 amino acids long. Germline lookup yields CDR1 SGHKS and CDR2 YYEKEE (reference sequence). CDR3 in DNA: TGTGCCAGCAGCTTGGGGCGCGCCATCTCTGGAAACACCATATATTTT. Translated, it gives CASSLGRAISGNTIYF.

V usage is TRBV5-5 and J usage is TRBJ2-3; 9 nucleotides agree with TRBD1. This CDR3 is 13 amino acids long. The germline V gene has CDR1 SGHKS and CDR2 YYEKEE (reference sequence). V dropped 4 bases and J dropped 6; count of bases not matched to a gene: 3. The CDR3 DNA reads TGTGCCAGCAGCCCACAGGGGGCGGATACGCAGTATTTT. Its protein product is CASSPQGADTQYF.

The J gene is TRBJ2-1, the V gene TRBV7-9, with 7 bases lining up with TRBD1. Trimming removed 5 bases from V and 5 bases from J; junction bases left unmatched: 15. Germline assignment: CDR1 SEHNR and CDR2 FQNEAQ (reference sequence). The CDR3 loop spans 17 amino acids. CDR3 in DNA: TGTGCCAGCAGCCCCCGAGGTGGGAGACAGGGCAACAATGAGCAGTTCTTC. Protein product: CASSPRGGRQGNNEQFF.

CDR3 sequence reads: CASSPLAGVGTDTQYF. DNA of the CDR3: TGTGCCAGCAGTCCCCTAGCGGGAGTCGGAACAGATACGCAGTATTTT. J is TRBJ2-3 and V is TRBV28, with 10 bases identical to TRBD2. The CDR3 totals 16 residues. Germline CDR1 is MDHEN and CDR2 is SYDVKM. Trimming cost V 5 bases and J 3 bases; bases outside gene matches: 8.